Listed below are T cell receptor beta chains from one sample, sequenced in a study of OX40 agonist ivuxolimab in advanced cancers. Some clones are missing from TCRdb's copy, which holds only in-frame ones; the method was immunoSEQ multiplex PCR. The repertoire has over 70,000 clones, approximately 90% of them found once; the top ten carry 6.5% to 8.5%. The sequencing here drew on CD4+ or CD8+ T cells sorted from blood, taken in a trial of the OX40 agonist ivuxolimab. The receptors here all came from an adult with an advanced solid tumor such as melanoma, head and neck, liver or kidney cancer. Each CDR3 is given with its conserved first and last residue. Each record gives: J gene, clone size, V gene, CDR3 protein. Only some rows state a clone size, as once, few, many or a class for expanded clones.

TRBJ2-1	once	TRBV28	CASSDWGGSNEQFF
TRBJ2-7	NA	TRBV6-5	CASSYSRETYEQYF
TRBJ2-7	NA	TRBV6-1	CASSEGGTLGYEQYF
TRBJ1-1	NA	TRBV27	CASRQVGTEAFF
TRBJ2-1	once	TRBV10-1	CASSDSLAGVRNEQFF
TRBJ2-2	NA	TRBV4-2	CASSLKVGDTGELFF
TRBJ1-3	NA	TRBV7-3	CASSSSGASSGNTIYF
TRBJ1-2	NA	TRBV7-9	CASSSLLQVTNYGYTF
TRBJ2-7	once	TRBV7-9	CASSLADSSYEQYF
TRBJ2-7	NA	TRBV2	CASSDAGTPYEQYF
TRBJ1-5	NA	TRBV28	CASSNWDRGVSQPQHF
NA	NA	TRBV12-5	CASGLGDYEQYF
TRBJ2-5	NA	TRBV7-6	CASSEQGARQGGGETQYF
TRBJ2-1	NA	TRBV4-1	CASSQGLLALVYNEQFF
TRBJ2-7	NA	TRBV27	CASSLGPGPYYEQYF
TRBJ2-7	NA	TRBV4-1	CASSRGVAGGDEQYF
TRBJ1-3	NA	TRBV28	CASSLTYNTIYF
TRBJ1-1	NA	TRBV7-2	CASSQGRSGTEAFF
TRBJ1-1	NA	TRBV20-1	CSAYRSTEAFF
TRBJ2-7	few	TRBV27	CASSLPGSREQYF
TRBJ1-1	NA	TRBV27	CASSHGAGNTEAFF
TRBJ2-7	NA	TRBV2	CASSTQGLDGYEQYF
TRBJ2-3	NA	TRBV9	CASSVLMRANTDTQYF
TRBJ2-3	NA	TRBV30	CAWSPTSSDTQYF
TRBJ2-2	NA	TRBV9	CASSRIGELFF
TRBJ2-5	NA	TRBV28	CASSLPAGEETQYF